Presented here are 24 T cell receptor beta chains from one specimen sequenced in a study of blood T cell repertoires in COVID-19. Clones were sequenced by immunoSEQ multiplex PCR, and TCRdb holds only the in-frame ones, with some missing. The table lists 150,000 to 200,000 clones, 70% to 85% of them singletons. Input material: PBMCs or T cells enriched from blood (not recorded which). The receptors stem from a man in his fifties who had recovered from COVID-19.

The chain has TRBV18 and TRBJ2-7, with 12 bases lining up with TRBD1. CDR3 length: 17 amino acids. Trimming cost V 6 bases and J 2 bases; bases outside gene matches: 11. Germline V gene lookup returns CDR1 KGHSH and CDR2 LQKENI. In DNA form, the CDR3 reads TGTGCCAGCTCCCCCGGGACAGGGGGCTTCAAAACCTACGAGCAGTACTTC. This sequence encodes CASSPGTGGFKTYEQYF.

The chain uses TRBV4-3 and TRBJ1-1; D is unclear. The V and J ends lost 0 bases and 3 bases respectively, with 8 bases between them. CDR3 length: 14 residues. Germline CDR1 and CDR2: LGHNA and YSLEER. The CDR3 nucleotides read TGCGCCAGCAGCCAAGATGAGGGATACACTGAAGCTTTCTTT. Its translation is CASSQDEGYTEAFF.

The chain has TRBV27 and TRBJ1-2; D not resolved. The CDR3 spans 12 residues. Germline V lookup: CDR1 MNHEY, CDR2 SMNVEV (reference sequence). Trimming left V 4 bases short and J 2 bases short, with 5 bases between. CDR3 nucleotides: TGTGCCAGCAGTTCGGTAAACTATGGCTACACCTTC. The encoded protein is CASSSVNYGYTF.

The table lists this clone with a count of one. This rearrangement joins TRBV4-1 to TRBJ2-3, with 7 bases identical to TRBD2. The ends lost 0 bases at V and 6 bases at J; junction bases unmatched: 9. This CDR3 is built from 16 residues. Germline lookup yields CDR1 MGHRA and CDR2 YSYEKL. The CDR3 sequence is CASSQDRTSVTDTQYF. The CDR3 DNA reads TGCGCCAGCAGCCAAGATAGGACTAGTGTGACGGATACGCAGTATTTT.

About this clone itself: Additional DNA sequences in this sample encode the identical CDR3. The chain joins TRBV5-1 to TRBJ2-7; 8 bases map to TRBD1. V shed 0 bases, J shed 0 bases, and the junction held 2 bases outside the gene matches. This CDR3 is built from 15 residues. Germline V gene data show CDR1 as SGHRS and CDR2 as YFSETQ. The CDR3 DNA sequence: TGCGCCAGCAGCTTGGGGGACAGGAGCTCCTACGAGCAGTACTTC. Translating it yields CASSLGDRSSYEQYF. The entire variable domain, with the rest obtained from reference TRBV5-1 and TRBJ2-7, is as follows: KAGVTQTPRYLIKTRGQQVTLSCSPISGHRSVSWYQQTPGQGLQFLFEYFSETQRNKGNFPGRFSGRQFSNSRSEMNVSTLELGDSALYLCASSLGDRSSYEQYFGPGTRLTVT.

The V call is TRBV4-1, the J call TRBJ1-1; possible D gene TRBD1, 6 bases. The V and J ends lost 5 bases and 8 bases respectively, with 15 bases between them. The V gene's germline CDR1 is MGHRA and CDR2 YSYEKL. This CDR3 contains 13 residues. CDR3 loop: CASSYRDGREAFF. The DNA for the CDR3 is TGCGCCAGCAGCTACAGGGACGGTCGGGAAGCTTTCTTT.

The V and J genes are TRBV6-1 and TRBJ1-1; tentative D call: TRBD1 (5 bases). Germline loops: CDR1 MNHNS, CDR2 SASEGT. This CDR3 contains 19 residues. The V gene lost 2 bases and the J gene lost 4 bases, with 26 bases spanning the gap. The CDR3: CASSEYSGRQGGKGTEAFF. The CDR3 DNA reads TGTGCCAGCAGTGAATATTCCGGCAGGCAGGGAGGGAAGGGCACTGAAGCTTTCTTT.

The rearrangement links TRBV11-2 to TRBJ1-3; D is unclear. Trimming stripped 5 bases from V and 4 bases from J, with 18 bases between. CDR3 length: 16 amino acids. CDR1 and CDR2 (germline): SGHAT, FQNNGV. CDR3 sequence reads: CASSLGGPAVGNTIYF. CDR3 coding DNA: TGTGCCAGCAGCCTAGGTGGGCCGGCCGTCGGAAACACCATATATTTT.

The chain combines TRBV2 with TRBJ2-7; D not certain. CDR1 SNHLY and CDR2 FYNNEI come from the germline V gene. The germline V and J ends were trimmed by 10 bases and 0 bases, with 10 bases remaining between them. The CDR3 sequence is 12 residues long. The CDR3 bases are TGTGCCAACGCGCAGGACTCCTACGAGCAGTACTTC. The encoded protein is CANAQDSYEQYF. The whole variable domain, remainder taken from reference TRBV2 and TRBJ2-7, is EPEVTQTPSHQVTQMGQEVILRCVPISNHLYFYWYRQILGQKVEFLVSFYNNEISEKSEIFDDQFSVERPDGSNFTLKIRSTKLEDSAMYFCANAQDSYEQYFGPGTRLTVT.

This clone has a handful of counts. The V gene is TRBV10-3, the J gene TRBJ1-2, with D possibly TRBD1 on 5 matching bases. The CDR3 has 16 amino acids. Germline V CDR1 and CDR2: ENHRY, SYGVKD. V was pared by 2 bases and J by 4 bases, with 17 bases between. This CDR3 is CAISEELKGPGYGYTF. The CDR3 coding sequence is TGTGCCATCAGTGAGGAGTTGAAGGGGCCTGGCTATGGCTACACCTTC.

This chain uses TRBV15 with TRBJ1-2; D is undetermined. V lost 0 bases and J 5 bases, leaving 10 bases between the germline ends. The CDR3 runs to 14 residues. Germline V gene data show CDR1 as LNHNV and CDR2 as YYDKDF (reference sequence). The CDR3 sequence: CATSRDPGDYGYTF. The CDR3 DNA sequence: TGTGCCACCAGCAGAGACCCGGGTGATTATGGCTACACCTTC.

This chain joins TRBV15 and TRBJ2-1; possibly TRBD2 for D (6 bases). V lost 9 bases and J 13 bases, leaving 19 bases between the germline ends. The germline CDR1 and CDR2 sequences are LNHNV and YYDKDF (reference sequence). The CDR3 is 12 amino acids. Written as DNA, the CDR3 is TGTGCCACGCAGGGAGGTAGCGGTAACCAGTTCTTC. Encoded protein: CATQGGSGNQFF.

This clone has only one observation. The chain links TRBV11-1 to TRBJ2-1; 10 nucleotides align to TRBD1. Germline V gene data show CDR1 as SGHAT and CDR2 as FQDESV (reference sequence). V shed 1 base and J 8 bases; nucleotides not matched to a gene: 8. This CDR3 region has 16 residues. CDR3 sequence reads: CASSLGGTGVVDEQFF. The DNA for the CDR3 is TGTGCCAGCAGCTTAGGGGGGACAGGGGTTGTTGATGAGCAGTTCTTC.

The CDR3 nucleotides read TGTGCCAGCAGCTTAGAAGCTAACACTGAAGCTTTCTTT. Its protein product is CASSLEANTEAFF. The chain has TRBV11-3 and TRBJ1-1; D is undetermined. The V gene's germline CDR1 is SGHNT and CDR2 YENEEA. The CDR3 consists of 13 residues. The V gene lost 0 bases and the J gene lost 2 bases, with 4 bases spanning the gap.

The CDR3 sequence: CASRPRQGSYNSPLHF. In nucleotides, the CDR3 is TGTGCCAGCCGTCCTCGACAGGGCTCCTATAATTCACCCCTCCACTTT. The chain joins TRBV25-1 to TRBJ1-6; TRBD1 aligns across 7 bases. The germline V gene encodes CDR1 MGHDK and CDR2 SYGVNS. Trimming cost V 8 bases and J 0 bases; bases outside gene matches: 7. This CDR3 contains 16 residues.

The CDR3 DNA reads TGTGCCAGCAGCTTAAGGGCTCGGGGGTCCTACAATGAGCAGTTCTTC. Amino acids: CASSLRARGSYNEQFF. The chain carries TRBV7-3 and TRBJ2-1; TRBD2 is a possible D gene (6 bases). The germline V gene has CDR1 SGHTA and CDR2 FQGTGA. This CDR3 spans 16 amino acids. V was cut by 1 base and J by 1 base, with 11 bases left in between.

In this sample, this clone turned up once. This chain links TRBV11-2 with TRBJ2-1; D is perhaps TRBD2 (5 bases). CDR3 length equals 14 residues. Germline V gene lookup returns CDR1 SGHAT and CDR2 FQNNGV. Trimming stripped 2 bases from V and 3 bases from J, with 8 bases between. CDR3 coding DNA: TGTGCCAGCAGCTTACCCGGGGTCTACAATGAGCAGTTCTTC. Its protein is CASSLPGVYNEQFF.

The count of this clone is one. The V call is TRBV7-8, the J call TRBJ1-1, with D unresolved. Germline lookup yields CDR1 SGHVS and CDR2 FQNEAQ. CDR3 size: 14 residues. V was shortened by 5 bases and J by 4 bases, with 14 bases between the two germline ends. The CDR3 nucleotides are TGTGCCAGCAGCCGAGAGCGCAAGGCCACTGAAGCTTTCTTT. Encoded protein: CASSRERKATEAFF. The entire variable domain, with the rest obtained from reference TRBV7-8 and TRBJ1-1, is as follows: GAGVSQSPRYKVAKRGQDVALRCDPISGHVSLFWYQQALGQGPEFLTYFQNEAQLDKSGLPSDRFFAERPEGSVSTLKIQRTQQEDSAVYLCASSRERKATEAFFGQGTRLTVV.

The chain is built from TRBV21-1 and TRBJ1-3; TRBD1, as called in the table, went unchecked against the DNA. TRBV21-1 is classified as a pseudogene. The CDR3 runs to 15 residues. The CDR3 region is CASSKGPGCGNTIYF. CDR3 sequence (DNA): TGTGCCAGCAGCAAAGGTCCAGGGTGTGGAAACACCATATATTTT.

This chain uses TRBV3-1 (or the pseudogene TRBV3-2) with TRBJ2-4; TRBD1 is a possible D gene (7 bases). With 4 bases removed from V and 5 bases from J, the gap between germline ends came to 15 bases. The CDR3 sequence is 15 residues long. The germline V gene has CDR1 LGHDT and CDR2 YNNKEL (reference sequence). CDR3 sequence (DNA): TGTGCCAGCAGCCGTCAGGGGGGCGAACAAAACATTCAGTACTTC. This sequence encodes CASSRQGGEQNIQYF.

The chain uses TRBV4-1 and TRBJ2-5, with 8 bases that match TRBD1. The germline gives CDR1 MGHRA, CDR2 YSYEKL. V shed 3 bases and J 5 bases; nucleotides not matched to a gene: 14. CDR3 length: 17 amino acids. The CDR3 bases are TGCGCCAGCAGCCATCAACCCGGACAGGGCGGCCGGGAGACCCAGTACTTC. This encodes CASSHQPGQGGRETQYF.

The chain is built from TRBV7-9 and TRBJ1-1; D uncertain. Germline CDR1 is SEHNR and CDR2 is FQNEAQ (reference sequence). This CDR3 region has 14 residues. V was cut by 5 bases and J by 3 bases, with 13 bases left in between. The CDR3 reads CASSLLMGDTEAFF. Written as DNA, the CDR3 is TGTGCCAGCAGCCTATTAATGGGAGACACTGAAGCTTTCTTT.

The V and J genes are TRBV7-3 and TRBJ2-7; D might be TRBD1 (6 bases). CDR1 SGHTA and CDR2 FQGTGA come from the germline V gene. The CDR3 extends over 13 amino acids. Trimming removed 1 base from V and 7 bases from J, with 11 bases in between. CDR3 sequence reads: CASSLNRDGEQYF. CDR3 sequence (DNA): TGTGCCAGCAGCTTAAACAGGGACGGGGAGCAGTACTTC.

The CDR3 DNA sequence: TGTGCCAGCAGCCCCGCGGGGACAGGATATGGCTACACCTTC. Translated, it gives CASSPAGTGYGYTF. The genes are TRBV13 and TRBJ1-2; 8 bases match TRBD1. Germline V gene lookup returns CDR1 PRHDT and CDR2 FYEKMQ (reference sequence). This CDR3 region has 14 residues. The V gene end was trimmed by 5 bases and the J gene end by 5 bases; junction bases not matched to a gene: 7.